This entry lists 21 T cell receptor beta chains sequenced from one sample in a study of multiple sclerosis patients with progressive multifocal leukoencephalopathy (dated by TCRdb to the late 2010s). Library creation used the immunoSEQ multiplex PCR assay. Sourced from immuneACCESS, this table was stored by TCRdb with only in-frame sequences that have V and J called. A share of the clones is absent; for the studies checked, an unresolved V gene accounts for under half, and the remainder has no known explanation. This sample gives around 25,000 clones in total; 80% to 95% of them show up just once. In total, the top ten clones hold approximately 2.3% of the sample. What the time point label conveys for this sample: roughly 13 months of natalizumab therapy. Interpreted using the paper, the treatment or condition label stands for: on natalizumab therapy at sampling. The sequencing used PBMCs, collected from a patient treated with natalizumab. The source of these receptors is a man aged 25-40 years with multiple sclerosis.

The chain joins TRBV1 to TRBJ2-7; the tabulated D call, TRBD1, remains unverified against the DNA. TRBV1 counts as a pseudogene. This CDR3 comprises 14 residues. This chain's CDR3 is CTSSQEGRPYEQYV. Written as DNA, the CDR3 is TGCACCAGCAGCCAAGAGGGGCGGCCCTACGAGCAGTACGTC.

The chain carries TRBV5-1 and TRBJ1-1; D ambiguous. CDR1 is SGHRS, CDR2 YFSETQ, per germline. V lost 2 bases and J lost 7, with 12 bases in between. This CDR3 has 13 residues. In DNA, the CDR3 is TGCGCCAGCAGCTTTGAAGGGTACAGTGAAGCTTTCTTT. Translation gives CASSFEGYSEAFF.

The chain couples TRBV18 to TRBJ1-1, with a weak D call TRBD1 (5 bases). V was shortened by 2 bases and J by 7 bases, with 14 bases between the two germline ends. Germline CDR1 reads KGHSH; CDR2 reads LQKENI. This CDR3 contains 14 residues. The CDR3 loop is CASSPERWGIEAFF. The CDR3 DNA sequence: TGTGCCAGCTCACCAGAAAGGTGGGGGATTGAAGCTTTCTTT.

This clone was seen a few times. The V and J genes are TRBV19 and TRBJ1-1; 10 positions match TRBD1. This CDR3 comprises 14 residues. With V trimmed by 6 bases and J by 8 bases, 9 bases remained unmatched. CDR1 is LNHDA and CDR2 is SQIVND in the germline V gene (reference sequence). The CDR3 region is CASSGQGVFLEAFF. Written as DNA, the CDR3 is TGTGCCAGTAGCGGACAGGGGGTATTCCTAGAAGCTTTCTTT.

V gene TRBV25-1 combines with J gene TRBJ2-5; D unresolved. Germline-derived CDR1 and CDR2 are MGHDK and SYGVNS. The CDR3 consists of 15 residues. V lost 1 base, J lost 2 bases, and 11 bases lay in between. The CDR3 sequence: CASSELGRLQETQYF. The CDR3 nucleotides are TGTGCCAGCAGTGAATTGGGCAGATTACAAGAGACCCAGTACTTC.

The rearrangement links TRBV19 to TRBJ2-5, with unresolved D. CDR3 length: 12 amino acids. Germline CDR1 reads LNHDA; CDR2 reads SQIVND (reference sequence). V lost 5 bases to trimming and J lost 5 bases, with 9 bases between them. The CDR3 DNA sequence: TGTGCCAGTAGTCCCCAATCTGAGACCCAGTACTTC. Amino acid sequence: CASSPQSETQYF.

The chain employs TRBV4-1 and TRBJ2-3, with 9 positions matching TRBD2. J gave up 2 bases and V 1 base, and 7 bases lay outside the gene matches. CDR3 size: 17 residues. Per germline, CDR1 MGHRA and CDR2 YSYEKL. The CDR3 region is CASSQGLAGGYTDTQYF. The CDR3, as DNA: TGCGCCAGCAGCCAAGGGCTCGCGGGAGGGTACACAGATACGCAGTATTTT.

The rearrangement uses TRBV10-3 and TRBJ1-2; D perhaps matches TRBD1 (5 bases). Trimming removed 4 bases at V and 8 bases at J, with 11 bases between. The germline gives CDR1 ENHRY, CDR2 SYGVKD. This CDR3 has 12 residues. The CDR3 nucleotides read TGTGCCATCAGTGGGGGGACGGCGGGCTACACCTTC. Encoded protein: CAISGGTAGYTF.

The CDR3: CASSLGRGQTSGANVLTF. The DNA of the CDR3 is TGTGCCAGCAGCTTAGGCAGGGGGCAGACCTCTGGGGCCAACGTCCTGACTTTC. This sequence joins TRBV7-8 and TRBJ2-6; TRBD1 agrees at 8 bases. The CDR3 sequence is 18 residues long. The germline CDR1 and CDR2 sequences are SGHVS and FQNEAQ. V gave up 1 base and J gave up 0 bases; unmatched junction bases: 5.

The CDR3 loop reads CATSSRGAGVGLGEQYV. The CDR3 bases are TGTGCCACCAGCAGCCGGGGGGCGGGAGTGGGCTTGGGGGAGCAGTACGTC. The gene calls are TRBV15 and TRBJ2-7; D possibly corresponds to TRBD2 (7 bases). The CDR3 totals 17 residues. V gave up 3 bases and J gave up 7 bases, with 25 bases separating them. CDR1 and CDR2 (germline): LNHNV, YYDKDF (reference sequence).

The gene calls are TRBV4-3 and TRBJ2-1, with TRBD2 matching 9 bases. The CDR3 runs to 17 residues. Germline V gene data show CDR1 as LGHNA and CDR2 as YSLEER. J lost 5 bases, V lost 3 bases, and 11 bases had no gene match. CDR3 DNA sequence: TGCGCCAGCAGCCAGATGACCAGGACTAGCGTAAACAATGAGCAGTTCTTC. Its protein is CASSQMTRTSVNNEQFF.

This chain links TRBV10-3 with TRBJ2-1; 11 bases match TRBD2. Per the germline V gene, CDR1 is ENHRY and CDR2 is SYGVKD. This CDR3 is built from 15 residues. V lost 5 bases to trimming and J lost 7 bases; unmatched junction nucleotides: 7. This CDR3 is CAISQTGTSGNEQFF. The CDR3, as DNA: TGTGCCATCAGTCAGACCGGGACTAGCGGAAATGAGCAGTTCTTC.

The chain links TRBV30 to TRBJ1-5; D is ambiguous. This CDR3 region has 13 residues. V lost 0 bases to trimming and J lost 2 bases, with 5 bases between them. The germline V gene has CDR1 GTSNPN and CDR2 SVGIG (reference sequence). CDR3 amino acids: CAWSVGGNQPQHF. The CDR3 DNA follows: TGTGCCTGGAGTGTAGGAGGCAATCAGCCCCAGCATTTT.

This rearrangement joins TRBV6-5 to TRBJ2-1; TRBD2 matches at 7 bases. The junction had 13 bases not matched to a gene; V was cut back by 7 bases and J by 7 bases. Germline V lookup: CDR1 MNHEY, CDR2 SVGAGI. The CDR3 has 15 residues. The CDR3 sequence is CASTKGRERANEQFF. The CDR3 DNA reads TGTGCCAGCACCAAAGGGCGGGAGAGGGCTAATGAGCAGTTCTTC.

This sequence joins TRBV30 and TRBJ2-5; D might be TRBD1 or TRBD2, each matching 6 bases. Trimming shortened V by 3 bases and J by 5 bases, and 13 bases separated the two germline ends. This CDR3 region has 13 residues. The germline V gene encodes CDR1 GTSNPN and CDR2 SVGIG (reference sequence). CDR3 region: CAWRPGGGETQYF. The CDR3 nucleotides read TGTGCCTGGAGACCCGGGGGCGGGGAGACCCAGTACTTC.

The gene calls are TRBV6-1 and TRBJ2-7, with D perhaps being TRBD1 or TRBD2 (6 bases each). The V gene lost 6 bases and the J gene lost 7 bases, with 16 bases spanning the gap. The CDR3 is 13 residues long. CDR1 MNHNS and CDR2 SASEGT come from the germline V gene. CDR3 sequence: CASRTPGAREQYV. The CDR3, as DNA: TGTGCCAGCAGAACACCGGGGGCGAGGGAGCAGTACGTC.

The V gene is TRBV7-2, the J gene TRBJ2-5; maybe TRBD2 (5 bases). This CDR3 is built from 14 residues. Germline loops: CDR1 SGHTA, CDR2 FQGNSA. V lost 1 base, J lost 5 bases, and 11 bases lay in between. The CDR3, as DNA: TGTGCCAGCAGCTTAGGCAGGCAGCGGGAGACCCAGTACTTC. Protein: CASSLGRQRETQYF.

The chain couples TRBV9 to TRBJ2-5, with a weak D call TRBD2 (5 bases). The J call may be incorrect, as the DNA end agrees better with TRBJ2-7. Per germline, CDR1 SGDLS and CDR2 YYNGEE. This CDR3 contains 15 residues. The CDR3 coding sequence is TGTGCCAGCAGCCCGGGGATGGGCGGTCCCTTCGAGCAGTACTTC. The encoded protein is CASSPGMGGPFEQYF.

The chain uses TRBV10-2 and TRBJ1-2; the D gene is possibly TRBD1 (6 bases). Germline V gene sequence: CDR1 WSHSY, CDR2 SAAADI. The CDR3 has 15 residues. V was shortened by 0 bases and J by 4 bases, with 12 bases between the two germline ends. Here the CDR3 DNA reads TGCGCCAGCAGTGAGTCGTCAGGGGCCATCTATGGCTACACCTTC. It is translated as CASSESSGAIYGYTF.

This chain links TRBV19 with TRBJ2-7; D possibly matches TRBD1 or TRBD2 (5 bases each). The CDR3 runs to 14 residues. V was cut by 5 bases and J by 4 bases, with 15 bases left in between. Germline assignment: CDR1 LNHDA and CDR2 SQIVND (reference sequence). The CDR3: CASSPGTDGYEQYF. The CDR3 region has the DNA TGTGCCAGTAGTCCAGGGACGGACGGTTACGAGCAGTACTTC.

The chain carries TRBV6-5 and TRBJ1-2; D gene uncertain. With 5 bases removed from V and 13 bases from J, the gap between germline ends came to 20 bases. Germline assignment: CDR1 MNHEY and CDR2 SVGAGI. The CDR3 is 13 residues long. The CDR3 sequence is CASSPAGLSLPTF. For the CDR3, the DNA is TGTGCCAGCAGTCCCGCGGGTCTCTCACTCCCCACCTTC.